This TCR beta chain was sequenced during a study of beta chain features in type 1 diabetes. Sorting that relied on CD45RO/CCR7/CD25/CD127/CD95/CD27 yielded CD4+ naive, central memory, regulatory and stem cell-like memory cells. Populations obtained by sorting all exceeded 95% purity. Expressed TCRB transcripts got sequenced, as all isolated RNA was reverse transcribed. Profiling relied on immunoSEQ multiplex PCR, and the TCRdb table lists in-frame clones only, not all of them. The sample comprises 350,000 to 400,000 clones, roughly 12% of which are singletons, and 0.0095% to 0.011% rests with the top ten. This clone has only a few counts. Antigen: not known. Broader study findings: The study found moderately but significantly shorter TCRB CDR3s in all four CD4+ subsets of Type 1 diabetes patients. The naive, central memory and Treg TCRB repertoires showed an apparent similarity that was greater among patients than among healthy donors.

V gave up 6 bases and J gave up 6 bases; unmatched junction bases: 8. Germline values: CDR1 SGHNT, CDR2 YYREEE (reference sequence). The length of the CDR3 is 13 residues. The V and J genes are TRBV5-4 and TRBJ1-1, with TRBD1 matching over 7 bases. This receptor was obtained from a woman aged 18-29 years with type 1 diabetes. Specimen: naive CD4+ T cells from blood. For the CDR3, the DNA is TGTGCCAGCAAACAGGGGTTAGTCGCTGAAGCTTTCTTT. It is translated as CASKQGLVAEAFF. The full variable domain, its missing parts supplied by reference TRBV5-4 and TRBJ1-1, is ETGVTQSPTHLIKTRGQQVTLRCSSQSGHNTVSWYQQALGQGPQFIFQYYREEENGRGNFPPRFSGLQFPNYSSELNVNALELDDSALYLCASKQGLVAEAFFGQGTRLTVV.